This entry lists 29 T cell receptor beta chains sequenced from one sample in a study of blood T cell repertoires in COVID-19. The table came from immunoSEQ multiplex PCR; TCRdb's copy has only in-frame clones and leaves some out. The table includes 200,000 to 250,000 clones, around nine tenths detected once. Material: PBMCs or T cells enriched from blood (not recorded which). These TCRs come from a woman in her twenties or thirties who had been exposed to COVID-19.

This chain connects TRBV12-3 or TRBV12-4 to TRBJ1-2, with TRBD1 identical over 7 bases. The CDR3 runs to 13 residues. After removal of 2 bases from V and 6 bases from J, the junction contained 3 bases not matched to a gene. The CDR3, as DNA: TGTGCCAGCAGTTTACGACAGGGACATGGCTACACCTTC. Amino acids: CASSLRQGHGYTF.

This chain joins TRBV6-4 and TRBJ2-1; 7 positions agree with TRBD1. The CDR3 has 14 amino acids. The V segment lost 0 bases and the J segment 8 bases; nucleotides outside the gene matches: 4. Germline V CDR1 and CDR2: MRHNA, SNTAGT. In nucleotides, the CDR3 is TGTGCCAGCAGTGACTCGAAAGGGGGCGATGAGCAGTTCTTC. It yields the protein CASSDSKGGDEQFF.

The CDR3 nucleotides read TGTGCCAGTAGTCAGCAAGGAGTGAACACTGAAGCTTTCTTT. Protein sequence: CASSQQGVNTEAFF. The chain combines TRBV19 with TRBJ1-1; D uncertain. Germline loops: CDR1 LNHDA, CDR2 SQIVND (reference sequence). V was cut by 5 bases and J by 0 bases, with 10 bases left in between. This CDR3 region has 14 residues.

The rearrangement links TRBV19 to TRBJ2-2; D may be TRBD1 (5 bases). The V gene lost 4 bases and the J gene lost 2 bases, with 11 bases spanning the gap. The CDR3 is 15 amino acids. Germline V gene sequence: CDR1 LNHDA, CDR2 SQIVND (reference sequence). Here the CDR3 reads CASSKAGLNTGELFF. CDR3 nucleotides: TGTGCCAGTAGTAAAGCAGGGCTTAACACCGGGGAGCTGTTTTTT.

The V call is TRBV19, the J call TRBJ1-5; 9 nucleotides line up with TRBD1. Per the germline V gene, CDR1 is LNHDA and CDR2 is SQIVND (reference sequence). This CDR3 has 15 amino acids. With 1 base clipped from V and 4 bases from J, the junction kept 2 bases outside the gene matches. CDR3: CASSIAGTGNQPQHF. CDR3 nucleotides: TGTGCCAGTAGTATAGCGGGGACAGGGAATCAGCCCCAGCATTTT.

The chain employs TRBV27 and TRBJ2-7, with TRBD1 matching over 10 bases. Looked up from germline, CDR1 is MNHEY and CDR2 is SMNVEV (reference sequence). Unmatched junction bases numbered 7, after V lost 6 bases and J lost 2 bases. CDR3 length equals 15 residues. CDR3 loop: CASRKPGQGTYEQYF. The CDR3 DNA is TGTGCCAGCAGGAAACCGGGACAGGGGACCTACGAGCAGTACTTC.

V and J are TRBV5-1 and TRBJ2-1; 8 bases align to TRBD1. This CDR3 spans 16 amino acids. The V gene end was trimmed by 2 bases and the J gene end by 6 bases; junction bases not matched to a gene: 10. Germline V CDR1 and CDR2: SGHRS, YFSETQ. The CDR3 DNA reads as TGCGCCAGCAGCTTATCGGACAGGGCGGGTGTCAATGAGCAGTTCTTC. Translated: CASSLSDRAGVNEQFF.

This clone showed up just a few times. This sequence joins TRBV5-8 and TRBJ1-2; D is ambiguous. From germline, CDR1 is SGHTS and CDR2 YDEGEE. V lost 0 bases and J lost 4, with 4 bases in between. This CDR3 comprises 12 residues. The CDR3 DNA reads as TGTGCCAGCAGCTTGGCGGGCTATGGCTACACCTTC. Its translation: CASSLAGYGYTF.

The chain is built from TRBV12-3 or TRBV12-4 and TRBJ1-2; the D is unclear. V was shortened by 5 bases and J by 3 bases, with 7 bases between the two germline ends. The CDR3 has 12 residues. CDR3 in amino acids: CASSGVYYGYTF. The CDR3 region has the DNA TGTGCCAGCAGTGGAGTTTACTATGGCTACACCTTC.

The V call is TRBV10-1, the J call TRBJ2-1; 11 bases agree with TRBD2. Losses at the gene ends were 6 bases for V and 4 bases for J; bases not matched to a gene: 5. The CDR3 contains 15 residues. Germline V lookup: CDR1 WNHNN, CDR2 SYGVQD (reference sequence). The CDR3 protein is CASSSGLAGYNEQFF. CDR3 in DNA: TGCGCCAGCAGCTCTGGACTAGCGGGTTACAATGAGCAGTTCTTC.

The V call is TRBV10-2, the J call TRBJ2-3; 11 bases line up with TRBD2. CDR1 is WSHSY, CDR2 SAAADI, per germline. J lost 6 bases, V lost 6 bases, and 2 bases had no gene match. CDR3 size: 13 residues. CDR3 region: CASRLAGADTQYF. The CDR3 bases are TGCGCCAGCAGACTAGCGGGAGCTGATACGCAGTATTTT.

In DNA form, the CDR3 reads TGTGCCAGCAGTTGGTCGGGAGGGCCTCGAACCGGGGAGCTGTTTTTT. Translating gives CASSWSGGPRTGELFF. The chain is built from TRBV6-5 and TRBJ2-2; 8 positions match TRBD2. The ends lost 4 bases at V and 5 bases at J; junction bases unmatched: 9. Germline CDR1 is MNHEY and CDR2 is SVGAGI. The CDR3 extends over 16 amino acids.

The rearrangement links TRBV28 to TRBJ2-3; D not certain. The CDR3 is made up of 13 amino acids. Germline-derived CDR1 and CDR2 are MDHEN and SYDVKM. V lost 5 bases to trimming and J lost 4 bases, with 10 bases between them. The CDR3 sequence is CASSLPVPDTQYF. CDR3 nucleotide sequence: TGTGCCAGCAGTCTCCCAGTTCCAGATACGCAGTATTTT.

The J gene is TRBJ2-2, the V gene TRBV9; 9 bases line up with TRBD2. CDR3 length: 15 amino acids. V was pared by 3 bases and J by 4 bases, with 4 bases of the junction left unmatched. Per the germline V gene, CDR1 is SGDLS and CDR2 is YYNGEE. The CDR3 protein is CASSGSGSGTGELFF. CDR3 nucleotides: TGTGCCAGCAGCGGTAGCGGGAGTGGCACCGGGGAGCTGTTTTTT.

The chain employs TRBV19 and TRBJ2-7, with D possibly matching TRBD2 (5 bases). Looked up from germline, CDR1 is LNHDA and CDR2 is SQIVND (reference sequence). With 3 bases removed from V and 3 bases from J, the gap between germline ends came to 9 bases. This CDR3 has 13 residues. The CDR3 coding sequence is TGTGCCAGTAGTATTGGACTCGACTACGAGCAGTACTTC. Amino acid sequence: CASSIGLDYEQYF.

The V and J genes are TRBV3-1 (or the pseudogene TRBV3-2) and TRBJ2-7; TRBD2 matches at 15 bases. The CDR3 length is 19 residues. V lost 0 bases and J lost 1; bases outside the gene matches: 7. Germline-derived CDR1 and CDR2 are LGHDT and YNNKEL (reference sequence). The CDR3 protein is CASSQDPGTSGRYSYEQYF. CDR3 DNA sequence: TGTGCCAGCAGCCAAGATCCCGGGACTAGCGGGAGGTATTCCTACGAGCAGTACTTC.

This rearrangement joins TRBV2 to TRBJ1-3; D unclear. Per germline, CDR1 SNHLY and CDR2 FYNNEI. Trimming cost V 3 bases and J 1 base, with 7 bases left between them. This CDR3 contains 14 residues. DNA of the CDR3: TGTGCCAGCAGTGAGGGAGCGTCTGGAAACACCATATATTTT. Translation: CASSEGASGNTIYF.

The chain is built from TRBV3-1 (or the pseudogene TRBV3-2) and TRBJ1-2, with D perhaps matching TRBD1 (5 bases). The CDR3 sequence is 13 residues long. Germline-derived CDR1 and CDR2 are LGHDT and YNNKEL (reference sequence). Trimming removed 1 base at V and 3 bases at J, with 6 bases between. The CDR3 spells CASSQVQDYGYTF. The DNA of the CDR3 is TGTGCCAGCAGCCAAGTACAGGACTATGGCTACACCTTC.

The chain carries TRBV5-5 and TRBJ1-1; 8 positions agree with TRBD1. Germline-derived CDR1 and CDR2 are SGHKS and YYEKEE (reference sequence). CDR3 length: 14 amino acids. Trimming removed 4 bases from V and 5 bases from J; junction bases left unmatched: 7. DNA of the CDR3: TGTGCCAGCAGCGTGCAGGGGGCTAGGACTGAAGCTTTCTTT. This encodes CASSVQGARTEAFF.

This chain uses TRBV4-2 with TRBJ2-3; D may be TRBD2 (6 bases). Per germline, CDR1 LGHNA and CDR2 YNFKEQ. V dropped 3 bases and J dropped 2 bases, with 12 bases sitting between them. CDR3 size: 15 residues. CDR3 region: CASSHREITTDTQYF. DNA for the CDR3: TGTGCCAGCAGCCACCGGGAGATCACCACAGATACGCAGTATTTT.

The genes are TRBV24-1 and TRBJ2-5; 15 bases are shared with TRBD2. J gave up 5 bases and V 6 bases, and 12 bases lay outside the gene matches. CDR3 length: 18 residues. The germline V gene encodes CDR1 KGHDR and CDR2 SFDVKD. This CDR3 is CATSPPGLAGGLTETQYF. DNA for the CDR3: TGTGCCACCAGTCCCCCCGGACTAGCGGGAGGGCTCACTGAGACCCAGTACTTC.

The chain joins TRBV10-1 to TRBJ1-5, with D perhaps matching TRBD1 (5 bases). The V gene's germline CDR1 is WNHNN and CDR2 SYGVQD (reference sequence). Between the trimmed V and J ends, which lost 1 base and 9 bases, there was a span of 10 bases. The CDR3 loop spans 13 amino acids. The CDR3 protein is CASSELQGGPQHF. The CDR3 coding sequence is TGCGCCAGCAGTGAGTTGCAGGGAGGGCCCCAGCATTTT.

The V call is TRBV30, the J call TRBJ1-3; D is undetermined. This CDR3 is built from 13 residues. Germline V gives CDR1 GTSNPN, CDR2 SVGIG (reference sequence). The ends were cut back, 0 bases at V and 4 bases at J, with 7 bases in the middle. The CDR3 coding sequence is TGTGCCTGGAGTGTAGCTACCGGAAACACCATATATTTT. Protein product: CAWSVATGNTIYF.

V gene TRBV6-5 combines with J gene TRBJ1-3; the D gene is possibly TRBD1 (5 bases). Germline loops: CDR1 MNHEY, CDR2 SVGAGI. V dropped 6 bases and J dropped 0 bases, with 9 bases sitting between them. The CDR3 has 14 amino acids. The CDR3 loop reads CASSRDSSGNTIYF. Written as DNA, the CDR3 is TGTGCCAGCAGCCGAGACAGCTCTGGAAACACCATATATTTT.

The chain joins TRBV5-1 to TRBJ2-1; 7 bases are a match to TRBD2. This CDR3 contains 20 residues. The trim removed 2 bases at V and 1 base at J, leaving 18 bases unmatched. Germline loops: CDR1 SGHRS, CDR2 YFSETQ. The CDR3 spells CASSLQNAGAFRGSYNEQFF. In DNA form, the CDR3 reads TGCGCCAGCAGCTTACAGAATGCGGGAGCCTTTAGAGGGTCCTACAATGAGCAGTTCTTC.

This clone was picked up a small number of times. V and J are TRBV19 and TRBJ1-6; D gene ambiguous. Germline V gene data show CDR1 as LNHDA and CDR2 as SQIVND (reference sequence). V was cut by 1 base and J by 16 bases, with 11 bases left in between. This CDR3 has 12 amino acids. Here the CDR3 reads CASSIVGKLLHF. The DNA for the CDR3 is TGTGCCAGTAGTATAGTGGGCAAACTTCTCCACTTT.

V is TRBV18 and J is TRBJ2-3, with a weak D call TRBD1 (6 bases). V lost 3 bases and J 4 bases, leaving 14 bases between the germline ends. The V gene's germline CDR1 is KGHSH and CDR2 LQKENI. The CDR3 is 15 amino acids. CDR3 region: CASSPRGNTADTQYF. Written as DNA, the CDR3 is TGTGCCAGCTCACCCAGGGGCAATACAGCAGATACGCAGTATTTT.

The chain carries TRBV5-6 and TRBJ1-2, with D perhaps TRBD1 (6 bases). The CDR3 is made up of 17 amino acids. V was clipped by 4 bases and J by 4 bases, with 23 bases between them. Germline V lookup: CDR1 SGHDT, CDR2 YYEEEE. The CDR3 sequence is CASSPTSSGARLYGYTF. As DNA, the CDR3 is TGTGCCAGCAGCCCAACAAGCTCAGGGGCGAGACTCTATGGCTACACCTTC.

V and J are TRBV4-1 and TRBJ2-4; 7 nucleotides agree with TRBD2. V lost 8 bases to trimming and J lost 0 bases; unmatched junction nucleotides: 4. CDR1 MGHRA and CDR2 YSYEKL come from the germline V gene. There are 14 residues in the CDR3. CDR3 nucleotides: TGCGCCAGCCAGCGGGACCTAGCCAAAAACATTCAGTACTTC. It encodes CASQRDLAKNIQYF.